The entry that follows covers one TCR beta chain sequence. The antigen remains undetermined. From germline, CDR1 is SGHAT and CDR2 FQDESV (reference sequence). The CDR3 sequence is 13 residues long. The junction had 1 base not matched to a gene; V was cut back by 3 bases and J by 3 bases. The record originates from a study of shared clonotypes between healthy human individuals. About the research overall: The plates for each donor numbered three CD4 naive, three CD4 memory, two CD8 naive and one CD8 memory. Overall study results and limits: There were few donors, and this limited the genetic and exposure-history diversity represented.

The protocol was immunoSEQ multiplex PCR, while the TCRdb copy is restricted to in-frame clones and leaves out a portion. Of about 960,000 clones listed, 70% to 85% were seen once; the top ten hold approximately 1.5%. J is TRBJ1-2 and V is TRBV11-1; 7 positions match TRBD1. This clonotype originated in a young man in good health. The sequenced sample was memory CD4+ T cells sorted from blood. Specified subset: CD45RA-negative fraction. The CDR3 region is CASSFDRDYGYTF. DNA of the CDR3: TGTGCCAGCAGCTTCGACAGGGACTATGGCTACACCTTC.